These 23 T cell receptor beta chains were sequenced from one sample in a study of blood T cells in healthy people across ages (dated by TCRdb to between 2014 and 2017). To prepare the library, 5' RACE was applied. For sequencing, an Illumina HiSeq 2500 was employed. A second 7 to 11 cycle PCR used a sample-barcoded 5' primer and a J-beta primer mix. TCRdb reran the public reads through fastp at Q25 and MiXCR, keeping productive beta chains. Under each unique CDR3 protein, matching rows form one entry showing the most common genes and DNA. The sample profile shows 750,000 to 950,000 distinct CDR3 sequences; almost 30% of them were found once. Roughly 10% of the sample is held by the ten biggest clonotypes. These same data were also listed under a study on T cells of mothers and their children.

Source material: blood. These receptors were obtained from a woman in her 40s in good health.

With regard to this clonotype: Given a much more abundant clone one base away, this may be a read error. The chain joins TRBV20-1 to TRBJ2-4; 10 positions match TRBD1. The J call may be wrong; the DNA end is better matched by TRBJ2-7. The CDR3 runs 15 residues. Germline-derived CDR1 and CDR2 are DFQATT and SNEGSKA (reference sequence). The CDR3 loop reads CSAIPWDRGSNEQYF. For the CDR3, the DNA is TGCAGTGCTATCCCTTGGGACAGGGGAAGCAACGAGCAGTACTTC.

This clonotype was seen more than once but under ten times. This chain uses TRBV28 with TRBJ2-7, with a tentative D call TRBD1 (5 bases). The CDR3 is made up of 11 amino acids. CDR1 MDHEN and CDR2 SYDVKM come from the germline V gene. The V end lost 7 bases, the J end lost 6 bases, and 10 bases lay between the germline ends. CDR3 sequence reads: CASTDRTEQYF. The CDR3 DNA reads TGTGCCAGCACCGACAGAACCGAGCAGTACTTC. Full variable domain (remainder filled in from reference TRBV28 and TRBJ2-7): DVKVTQSSRYLVKRTGEKVFLECVQDMDHENMFWYRQDPGLGLRLIYFSYDVKMKEKGDIPEGYSVSREKKERFSLILESASTNQTSMYLCASTDRTEQYFGPGTRLTVT.

For this clonotype: This may stem from a read error, because a much larger clone lies one nucleotide away. V gene TRBV5-1 combines with J gene TRBJ2-4; 7 positions match TRBD1. Gene TRBJ2-7 matches the end of the DNA better, so the J call may be wrong. The length of the CDR3 is 15 residues. Germline values: CDR1 SGHRS, CDR2 YFSETQ. The DNA of the CDR3 is TGCCCCAGCAGCTTGGTAGGGACAGACTCCTACGAGCAGTACTTC. This encodes CPSSLVGTDSYEQYF.

On this clonotype: This may be a read error, as it is one base from a much larger clone. The rearrangement joins TRBV7-2 to TRBJ2-3; D gene unclear. This CDR3 is 13 amino acids long. Germline CDR1 is SGHTA and CDR2 is FQGNSA. CDR3: CACSLDYDDTQYF. For the CDR3, the DNA is TGTGCCTGCAGCTTAGATTATGACGATACGCAGTATTTT. Based on the CDR3 plus reference TRBV7-2 and TRBJ2-3, the full variable domain is GAGVSQSPSNKVTEKGKDVELRCDPISGHTALYWYRQSLGQGLEFLIYFQGNSAPDKSGLPSDRFSAERTGGSVSTLTIQRTQQEDSAVYLCACSLDYDDTQYFGPGTRLTVL.

Ten or more counts support this clonotype. The chain recombines TRBV10-2 with TRBJ2-1; 8 bases agree with TRBD2. Germline-derived CDR1 and CDR2 are WSHSY and SAAADI. J was trimmed by 9 bases and V by 10 bases; bases with no gene match: 11. The CDR3 is made up of 13 amino acids. The CDR3 here is CATQGLGGSEQFF. Written as DNA, the CDR3 is TGCGCCACCCAGGGACTAGGGGGGAGTGAGCAGTTCTTC.

This chain joins TRBV11-2 and TRBJ2-3, with 7 bases that match TRBD2. Looked up from germline, CDR1 is SGHAT and CDR2 is FQNNGV. Trimming at V came to 5 bases and at J to 4 bases, leaving 15 bases not matched to a gene. The CDR3 covers 17 residues. The CDR3 region is CASSALRGEVLADTQYF. In DNA form, the CDR3 reads TGTGCCAGCAGCGCCCTTCGGGGGGAGGTTCTGGCAGATACGCAGTATTTT.

As regards this clonotype: This may be a read error, as it is one base from a much larger clone. This sequence joins TRBV29-1 and TRBJ2-7, with a possible D match to TRBD2 (5 bases). The V gene's germline CDR1 is SQVTM and CDR2 ANQGSEA. Trimming took 6 bases from V and 5 from J, leaving 14 bases between them. The length of the CDR3 is 12 residues. CDR3 DNA sequence: TGCAGCGTCCCGGGAACCCGACACGAGCAGTACTTC. Amino acids: CSVPGTRHEQYF.

In this sample, this clonotype turned up many times. The J gene is TRBJ2-5, the V gene TRBV7-2; 8 bases agree with TRBD2. The length of the CDR3 is 14 residues. Germline-derived CDR1 and CDR2 are SGHTA and FQGNSA. V shed 7 bases and J 5 bases; nucleotides not matched to a gene: 9. In DNA, the CDR3 is TGTGCCAGCAATTCCGGGGGGGCCGGGGAGACCCAGTACTTC. Translating it yields CASNSGGAGETQYF.

Comment on this clonotype: This may be a read error, as it is one base from a much larger clone. The V gene is TRBV4-2, the J gene TRBJ2-1; unclear D gene. The assigned J gene may be wrong: the sequence end matches TRBJ2-7 better. This CDR3 region has 16 residues. The germline CDR1 and CDR2 sequences are LGHNA and YNFKEQ. This CDR3 is CASSQAYPFSYNEQYF. Here the CDR3 DNA reads TGTGCCAGCAGCCAAGCTTACCCTTTCTCCTACAATGAGCAGTACTTC.

With regard to this clonotype: The junction departs from germline at one end; a sequencing error may be responsible. The chain joins TRBV7-2 to TRBJ2-3; weak D call: TRBD2 (5 bases). The CDR3 contains 13 residues. From germline, CDR1 is SGHTA and CDR2 FQGNSA. The CDR3 region has the DNA TGTGCCAGCAGCTTAGGACGGGAAGATACGCGGTATTTT. Translated, it gives CASSLGREDTRYF.

This clonotype was counted ten times or more. This chain links TRBV29-1 with TRBJ2-1; D may correspond to TRBD1 or TRBD2 (5 bases each). CDR3 length: 13 residues. Germline CDR1 SQVTM, CDR2 ANQGSEA. Between the trimmed V and J ends, which lost 1 base and 12 bases, there was a span of 16 bases. CDR3 bases: TGCAGCGTTGAAGGTACCAGACGGGACCCGCAGTTCTTC. Translated: CSVEGTRRDPQFF.

Points on this clonotype: The CDR3 does not end in the conserved phenylalanine or tryptophan, so this is likely a read error. The V and J genes are TRBV12-3 or TRBV12-4 and TRBJ1-1, with D perhaps matching TRBD1 (6 bases). Trimming stripped 5 bases from V and 3 bases from J, with 13 bases between. This CDR3 contains 14 residues. Here the CDR3 reads CASSPPTGDTEAFL. The DNA of the CDR3 is TGTGCCAGCAGTCCGCCGACAGGAGACACTGAAGCTTTCTTG.

In this sample, this clonotype turned up many times. This chain connects TRBV2 to TRBJ2-7, with D tentatively TRBD2 (6 bases). In germline, CDR1 is SNHLY, CDR2 FYNNEI. The CDR3 totals 18 residues. The V end was cut by 2 bases, the J end by 2 bases, with 22 bases between. In DNA, the CDR3 is TGTGCCAGCAGTGAATTCTACGATGGAGGGTGGACTACCTACGAGCAGTACTTC. This gives the protein CASSEFYDGGWTTYEQYF.

The gene calls are TRBV4-3 and TRBJ1-1, with D possibly matching TRBD1 (5 bases). The V gene lost 0 bases and the J gene lost 3 bases, with 14 bases spanning the gap. The CDR3 spans 16 residues. CDR1 is LGHNA, CDR2 YSLEER, per germline. CDR3 sequence (DNA): TGCGCCAGCAGCCAAGATGGGGGACTATCAGACACTGAAGCTTTCTTT. Translation gives CASSQDGGLSDTEAFF.

V gene TRBV2 combines with J gene TRBJ2-6; a weak D match, TRBD1 (5 bases). V was cut by 4 bases and J by 0 bases, with 7 bases left in between. CDR1 is SNHLY and CDR2 is FYNNEI in the germline V gene. CDR3 length: 15 residues. The CDR3 region has the DNA TGTGCCAGCAGTGTAGGGGTCTCTGGGGCCAACGTCCTGACTTTC. Residues: CASSVGVSGANVLTF.

This clonotype was seen at least ten times. The chain uses TRBV20-1 and TRBJ1-2; D is uncertain. Germline V CDR1 and CDR2: DFQATT, SNEGSKA (reference sequence). CDR3 length: 9 amino acids. The ends were cut back, 6 bases at V and 7 bases at J, with 6 bases in the middle. This CDR3 reads CSAGGGYTF. CDR3 nucleotides: TGCAGTGCCGGAGGTGGCTACACCTTC.

This clonotype appeared a few times. The J gene is TRBJ1-2, the V gene TRBV29-1; D is undetermined. The CDR3 extends over 14 amino acids. CDR1 is SQVTM, CDR2 ANQGSEA, per germline. Trimming pared 5 bases from V and 6 bases from J, leaving 19 bases between. DNA of the CDR3: TGCAGCGTTCAGACGGGCCCCTTGGGAGATGGCTACACCTTC. This sequence encodes CSVQTGPLGDGYTF.

This clonotype appeared a few times. The chain carries TRBV20-1 and TRBJ2-7; D remains ambiguous. The CDR3 loop spans 12 amino acids. V shed 5 bases and J shed 3 bases, with 11 bases lying between them. In germline, CDR1 is DFQATT, CDR2 SNEGSKA (reference sequence). The CDR3, as DNA: TGCAGTGCTCCGCGAATCGGCTACGAGCAGTACTTC. Its translation: CSAPRIGYEQYF.

This clonotype was detected a few times. A much larger clone is a single base away; this may be a read error. The chain couples TRBV7-2 to TRBJ2-5, with 12 bases aligning to TRBD2. The V gene's germline CDR1 is SGHTA and CDR2 FQGNSA. The CDR3 is 16 residues long. J was trimmed by 5 bases and V by 7 bases; bases with no gene match: 11. The chain's CDR3 is CASNPSGGARRETQYF. The CDR3 coding sequence is TGTGCCAGCAACCCTAGCGGGGGGGCCCGAAGGGAGACCCAGTACTTC. Full variable domain (remainder filled in from reference TRBV7-2 and TRBJ2-5): GAGVSQSPSNKVTEKGKDVELRCDPISGHTALYWYRQSLGQGLEFLIYFQGNSAPDKSGLPSDRFSAERTGGSVSTLTIQRTQQEDSAVYLCASNPSGGARRETQYFGPGTRLLVL.

The rearrangement joins TRBV5-1 to TRBJ1-1, with D possibly matching TRBD1 (5 bases). This CDR3 spans 16 amino acids. Germline values: CDR1 SGHRS, CDR2 YFSETQ. V lost 4 bases, J lost 3 bases, and 19 bases lay in between. CDR3: CASSGGRKDMDTEAFF. For the CDR3, the DNA is TGCGCCAGCAGCGGGGGACGGAAGGACATGGACACTGAAGCTTTCTTT.

V is TRBV14 and J is TRBJ1-2, with 7 bases fitting TRBD1. Germline V gene data show CDR1 as SGHDN and CDR2 as FVKESK. The V and J ends lost 4 bases and 0 bases, in that order; junction bases with no gene match: 8. The CDR3 has 16 residues. The CDR3 DNA sequence: TGTGCCAGCAGCCTGTCCCAGGGGGTAGCTAACTATGGCTACACCTTC. This codes for CASSLSQGVANYGYTF.

This clonotype was found a few times. The chain joins TRBV7-9 to TRBJ2-7, with TRBD1 identical over 7 bases. Germline lookup yields CDR1 SEHNR and CDR2 FQNEAQ (reference sequence). There are 14 residues in the CDR3. The J segment lost 3 bases and the V segment lost 5 bases, leaving 7 bases of the junction unmatched. The CDR3 protein is CASSPGTVYYEQYF. The DNA of the CDR3 is TGTGCCAGCAGCCCCGGGACAGTCTACTACGAGCAGTACTTC.

The gene calls are TRBV24-1 and TRBJ2-3; D is possibly TRBD1 (6 bases). The CDR3 contains 16 residues. Germline lookup yields CDR1 KGHDR and CDR2 SFDVKD. V lost 3 bases, J lost 0 bases, and 12 bases lay in between. This CDR3 reads CATSDPGVRSTDTQYF. The CDR3 DNA follows: TGTGCCACCAGTGATCCAGGGGTAAGGAGCACAGATACGCAGTATTTT.